This T cell receptor (beta chain) was captured by sequencing in a study of blood T cell repertoires in COVID-19. Study details: Collection of acute and convalescent COVID-19 samples took place in the United States, Italy and Spain. Sample material is recorded as cDNA or gDNA derived from T cells, B-cell-depleted T cells, or PBMCs.

Authors' processing steps: Amplification with reference gene primers provided the estimates of nucleated cell counts. The method was immunoSEQ multiplex PCR; TCRdb's version includes in-frame clones alone and lacks a portion of them. For V, J and clone size, that table is used; D and trimming come from the DNA. Of about 39,000 clones detected, approximately 78% appear once; the ten largest clones hold about 9.1%. This CDR3 is 15 amino acids long. The germline CDR1 and CDR2 sequences are MNHNY and SVGAGI (reference sequence). Trimming removed 6 bases from V and 6 bases from J; junction bases left unmatched: 6.

Sequenced: peripheral blood. The chain employs TRBV6-6 and TRBJ2-1, with 12 bases identical to TRBD2. The TCR was taken from a man in his 60s in a cohort sampled during active COVID-19. CDR3 DNA sequence: TGTGCCAGCAGCTCTAGCGGGAGGGGGGGCAATGAGCAGTTCTTC. Translating it yields CASSSSGRGGNEQFF.